This entry is about one TCR beta chain. The data stem from a study of T cell changes during pregnancy in multiple sclerosis. The V gene end was trimmed by 0 bases and the J gene end by 3 bases; junction bases not matched to a gene: 3. Germline values: CDR1 MNHNY, CDR2 SVGAGI (reference sequence). The CDR3 is 15 amino acids. The protocol was immunoSEQ multiplex PCR, while the TCRdb copy is restricted to in-frame clones and leaves out a portion. The sample includes some 52,000 clones, 85% to 95% seen only once; the top ten take 0.74%. The specimen was CD4+ T cells from peripheral blood mononuclear cells, collected in the third trimester of pregnancy. The receptor's source is a female donor with multiple sclerosis, enrolled in a pregnancy study. The V gene is TRBV6-6, the J gene TRBJ2-3, with TRBD2 identical over 7 bases. Here the CDR3 reads CASSYSRGGTDTQYF. CDR3 coding DNA: TGTGCCAGCAGTTACTCCCGGGGAGGGACAGATACGCAGTATTTT.